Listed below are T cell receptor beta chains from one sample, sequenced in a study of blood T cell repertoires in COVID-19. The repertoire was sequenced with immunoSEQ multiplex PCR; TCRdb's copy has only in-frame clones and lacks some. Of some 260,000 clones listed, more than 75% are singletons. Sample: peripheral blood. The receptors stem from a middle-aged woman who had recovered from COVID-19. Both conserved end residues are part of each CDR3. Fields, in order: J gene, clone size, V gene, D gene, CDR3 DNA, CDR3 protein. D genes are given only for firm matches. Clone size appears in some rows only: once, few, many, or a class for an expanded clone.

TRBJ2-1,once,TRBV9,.,TGTGCCAGCAGCCTCTGGGCGAGCTCCTACAATGAGCAGTTCTTC,CASSLWASSYNEQFF
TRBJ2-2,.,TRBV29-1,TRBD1,TGCAGCGTCGCCCCCACAGGGGCCACCGGGGAGCTGTTTTTT,CSVAPTGATGELFF
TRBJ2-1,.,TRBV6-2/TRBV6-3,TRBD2,TGTGCCAGCAGTTACGTACTAGCGGGAGGCCACCGGGTCAATGAGCAGTTCTTC,CASSYVLAGGHRVNEQFF
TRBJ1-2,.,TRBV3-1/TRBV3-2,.,TGTGCCAGCAGCCAAGGGTACAGGGCCCCAGGGGGCTACACCTTC,CASSQGYRAPGGYTF
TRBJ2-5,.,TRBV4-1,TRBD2,TGCGCCAGCAGCCTAGCGGGAGCTGCGGAGACCCAGTACTTC,CASSLAGAAETQYF
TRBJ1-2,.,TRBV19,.,TGTGCCAGTAGTATAGGCGGCAGCGCATATGGCTACACCTTC,CASSIGGSAYGYTF
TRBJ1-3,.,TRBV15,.,TGTGCCACCAGCAGAGAGGTGGGGGGAGGAAACACCATATATTTT,CATSREVGGGNTIYF
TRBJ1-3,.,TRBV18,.,TGTGCCAGCTCAACCTTAACGGACACTCTTTTGACAACCATATATTTT,CASSTLTDTLLTTIYF
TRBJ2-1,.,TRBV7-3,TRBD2,TGTGCCAGCAGCCCCTGGGGACTAGCAGTGGGCGAGCAGTTCTTC,CASSPWGLAVGEQFF
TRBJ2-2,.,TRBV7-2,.,TGTGCCAGCAGCTTAGCCCCGGGGGTTGTCGGGGAGCTGTTTTTT,CASSLAPGVVGELFF
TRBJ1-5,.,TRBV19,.,TGTGCCGGGGGAGGCAATAGCAATCAGCCCCAGCATTTT,CAGGGNSNQPQHF
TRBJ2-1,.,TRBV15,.,TGTGCCACCAGCAGAGACCTAGCAAGCAATGAGCAGTTCTTC,CATSRDLASNEQFF
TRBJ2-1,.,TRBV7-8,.,TGTGCCAGCAGCCCAGGGGGGAATGAGCAGTTCTTC,CASSPGGNEQFF
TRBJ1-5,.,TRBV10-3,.,TGTGCCACCCAAGGGCAGGGTGGAATGCAGCCCCAGCATTTT,CATQGQGGMQPQHF
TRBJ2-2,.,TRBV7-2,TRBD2,TGTGCCAGCAGCCACGGGGGGGACACCGGGGAGCTGTTTTTT,CASSHGGDTGELFF
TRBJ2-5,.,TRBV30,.,TGTGCCTGGAGTCTAGGTTGGAAGGAAGAGACCCAGTACTTC,CAWSLGWKEETQYF
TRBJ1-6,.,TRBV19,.,TGTGCCAGTAGGGACCAGAAGGGGTCACCCCTCCACTTT,CASRDQKGSPLHF
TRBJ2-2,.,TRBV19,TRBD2,TGTGCCAGGACTAGCGGGGGAGGGAGCACCGGGGAGCTGTTTTTT,CARTSGGGSTGELFF
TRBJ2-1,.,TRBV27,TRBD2,TGTGCCAGCAGCCCCCCAACCCGCGGACTAGCGGGATCTTCCGAGTTCTTC,CASSPPTRGLAGSSEFF
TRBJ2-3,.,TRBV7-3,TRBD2,TGTGCCAGCAGCCGATATAGCGGGAGAGGGGCAGATACGCAGTATTTT,CASSRYSGRGADTQYF
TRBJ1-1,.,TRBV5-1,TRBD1,TGCGCCAGCAGCTTGGGCCCTCCGGGACAGGGGGCGTCGGCTTTCTTT,CASSLGPPGQGASAFF
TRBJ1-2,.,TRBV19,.,TGTGCCAGTAACGCAGGGAAGGGCGGCTACACCTTC,CASNAGKGGYTF
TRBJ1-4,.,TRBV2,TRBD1,TGTGCCAGCAACAGGGGGCGCGAAAAACTGTTTTTT,CASNRGREKLFF
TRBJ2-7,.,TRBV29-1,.,TGCAGCGTTGCCCACTACGAGCAGTACTTC,CSVAHYEQYF
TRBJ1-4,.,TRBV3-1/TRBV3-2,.,TGTGCCAGCAGCCCCCTGGGCCATGAAAAACTGTTTTTT,CASSPLGHEKLFF
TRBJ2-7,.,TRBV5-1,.,TGCGCCAGCAGCCCGACTGTCAGCGGGCCCACCTACGAGCAGTACTTC,CASSPTVSGPTYEQYF
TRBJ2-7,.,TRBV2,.,TGTGCCAGCAGTGAGGAGCCGTACGAGCAGTACTTC,CASSEEPYEQYF